This T cell receptor beta chain originates from a study of blood T cell repertoires in COVID-19. For the study at large: Nucleic acid was either cDNA or gDNA, and it came from T cells, B-cell-depleted T cells, or PBMCs.

The CDR3 spans 15 residues. Germline-derived CDR1 and CDR2 are SGHRS and YFSETQ. V was shortened by 0 bases and J by 3 bases, with 9 bases between the two germline ends. Only in-frame clones appear in the TCRdb table, and some are missing; sequencing was by immunoSEQ multiplex PCR. The sample includes more than 85,000 clones, roughly 82% seen only once; the top ten take 15% to 20%. The clonotype comes from a man of 80 years or more with acute or convalescent COVID-19. The sample consisted of peripheral blood. This sequence joins TRBV5-1 and TRBJ2-2; a weak D match, TRBD2 (5 bases). The CDR3 loop reads CASSLGGGYTGELFF. The CDR3 DNA is TGCGCCAGCAGCTTGGGAGGCGGGTACACCGGGGAGCTGTTTTTT.